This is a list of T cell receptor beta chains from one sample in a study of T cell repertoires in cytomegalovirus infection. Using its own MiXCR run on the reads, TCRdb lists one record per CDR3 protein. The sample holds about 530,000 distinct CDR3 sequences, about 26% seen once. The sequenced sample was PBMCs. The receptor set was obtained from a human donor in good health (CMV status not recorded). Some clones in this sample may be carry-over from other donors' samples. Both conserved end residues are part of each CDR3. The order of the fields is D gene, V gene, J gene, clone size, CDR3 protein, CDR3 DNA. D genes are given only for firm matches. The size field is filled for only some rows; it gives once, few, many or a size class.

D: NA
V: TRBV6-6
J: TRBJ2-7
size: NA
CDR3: CASSSATGPTYEQYF
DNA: TGTGCCAGCAGCTCGGCCACGGGGCCAACCTACGAGCAGTACTTC

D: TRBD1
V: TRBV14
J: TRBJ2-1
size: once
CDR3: CASSPILGGPYNEQFF
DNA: TGTGCCAGCAGCCCGATACTAGGGGGCCCCTACAATGAGCAGTTCTTC

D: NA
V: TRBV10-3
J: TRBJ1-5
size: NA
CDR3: CAISGQDQPQHF
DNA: TGTGCCATCAGTGGGCAAGATCAGCCCCAGCATTTT

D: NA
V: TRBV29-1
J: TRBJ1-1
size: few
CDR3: CSVEVSANTEAFF
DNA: TGCAGCGTTGAGGTCTCAGCCAACACTGAAGCTTTCTTT

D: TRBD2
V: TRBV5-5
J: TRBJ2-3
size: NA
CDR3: CASSPRTGRSTDTQYF
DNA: TGTGCCAGCAGCCCGAGGACCGGGAGGAGCACAGATACGCAGTATTTT

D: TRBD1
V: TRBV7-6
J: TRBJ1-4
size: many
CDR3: CASSPQTGLEVGKLFF
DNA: TGTGCCAGCAGCCCCCAGACAGGGCTTGAAGTGGGAAAACTGTTTTTT

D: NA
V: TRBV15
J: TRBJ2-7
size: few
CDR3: CATSRSRGYEQYF
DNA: TGTGCCACCAGCAGATCCAGGGGCTACGAGCAGTACTTC

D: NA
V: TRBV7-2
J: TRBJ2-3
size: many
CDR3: CASSLESASTDTQYF
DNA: TGTGCCAGCAGCTTAGAATCGGCCAGCACAGATACGCAGTATTTT

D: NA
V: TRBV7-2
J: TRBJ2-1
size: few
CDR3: CASSLVLAEGDEQFF
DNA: TGTGCCAGCAGCTTAGTACTAGCTGAAGGCGATGAGCAGTTCTTC

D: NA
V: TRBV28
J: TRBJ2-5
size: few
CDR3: CASNRAPQETQYF
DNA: TGTGCCAGCAATAGGGCTCCACAAGAGACCCAGTACTTC

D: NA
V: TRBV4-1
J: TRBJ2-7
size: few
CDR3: CASSQVAHTYEQYF
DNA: TGCGCCAGCAGCCAAGTGGCCCACACCTACGAGCAGTACTTC

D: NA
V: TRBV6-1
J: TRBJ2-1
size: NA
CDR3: CASSEAWRNEQFF
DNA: TGTGCCAGCAGTGAAGCGTGGCGCAATGAGCAGTTCTTC

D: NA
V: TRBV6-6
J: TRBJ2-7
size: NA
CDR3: CASSPITVWEQYF
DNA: TGTGCCAGCAGTCCCATCACCGTATGGGAGCAGTACTTC

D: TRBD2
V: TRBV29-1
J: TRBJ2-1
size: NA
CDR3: CSVLAGGVDEQFF
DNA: TGCAGCGTGTTAGCGGGAGGGGTGGATGAGCAGTTCTTC

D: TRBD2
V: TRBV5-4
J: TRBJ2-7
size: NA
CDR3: CASSLGRGAESSREQYF
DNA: TGTGCCAGCAGCTTGGGGCGGGGGGCAGAGTCTTCTCGGGAGCAGTACTTC

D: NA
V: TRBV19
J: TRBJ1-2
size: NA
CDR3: CASSISPGRDYGYTF
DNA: TGTGCCAGTAGTATTTCACCAGGGAGGGACTATGGCTACACCTTC

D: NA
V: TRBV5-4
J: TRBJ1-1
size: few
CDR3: CASRQSMNTEAFF
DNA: TGTGCCAGCAGACAATCGATGAACACTGAAGCTTTCTTT

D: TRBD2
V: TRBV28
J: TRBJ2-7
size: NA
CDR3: CASSDPAGGAGEQYF
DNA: TGTGCCAGCAGTGACCCTGCGGGGGGCGCGGGGGAGCAGTACTTC

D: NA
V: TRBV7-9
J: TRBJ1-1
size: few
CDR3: CASSGTRIRDTEAFF
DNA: TGTGCCAGCAGCGGGACGAGGATCAGGGACACTGAAGCTTTCTTT

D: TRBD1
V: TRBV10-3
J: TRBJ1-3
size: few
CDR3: CATRGAGGGNTIYF
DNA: TGTGCCACTCGAGGGGCAGGGGGCGGAAACACCATATATTTT

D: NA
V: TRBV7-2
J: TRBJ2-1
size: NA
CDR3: CASRSGVSSYNEQFF
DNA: TGTGCCAGCAGGTCGGGAGTGAGCTCCTACAATGAGCAGTTCTTC

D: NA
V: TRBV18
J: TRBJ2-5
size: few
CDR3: CASSPGHQETQYF
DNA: TGTGCCAGCAGCCCGGGACATCAAGAGACCCAGTACTTC

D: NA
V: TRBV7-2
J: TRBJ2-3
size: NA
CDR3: CASSLLPTTDTQYF
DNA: TGTGCCAGCAGCTTACTGCCGACCACAGATACGCAGTATTTT

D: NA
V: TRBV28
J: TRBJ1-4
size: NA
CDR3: CASRRQAGEKLFF
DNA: TGTGCCAGCAGACGACAGGCGGGGGAAAAACTGTTTTTT

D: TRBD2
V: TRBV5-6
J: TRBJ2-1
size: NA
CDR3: CASSLRLAGGPSSYNEQFF
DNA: TGTGCCAGCAGCTTGAGGCTAGCGGGAGGTCCGAGCTCCTACAATGAGCAGTTCTTC

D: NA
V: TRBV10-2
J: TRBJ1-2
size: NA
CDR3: CASSESNSNYGYTF
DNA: TGCGCCAGCAGTGAGTCGAACAGTAACTATGGCTACACCTTC

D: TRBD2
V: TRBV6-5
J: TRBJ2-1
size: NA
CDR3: CASRRTGTSGNDEQFF
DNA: TGTGCCAGCAGACGCACCGGGACTAGCGGGAACGATGAGCAGTTCTTC

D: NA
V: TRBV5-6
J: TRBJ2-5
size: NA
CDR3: CASSLPGAETQYF
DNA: TGTGCCAGCAGCTTGCCGGGGGCAGAGACCCAGTACTTC

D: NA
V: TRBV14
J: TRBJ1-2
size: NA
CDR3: CASSSPDNYGYTF
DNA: TGTGCCAGCAGTAGTCCAGATAACTATGGCTACACCTTC

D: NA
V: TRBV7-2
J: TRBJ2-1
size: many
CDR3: CASSLVVLRASTRPNEQFF
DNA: TGTGCCAGCAGCTTGGTCGTTTTAAGGGCTAGCACCCGGCCCAATGAGCAGTTCTTC

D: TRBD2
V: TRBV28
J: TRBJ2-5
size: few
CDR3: CASSLPLAGGETQYF
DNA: TGTGCCAGCAGTTTACCACTAGCGGGAGGCGAGACCCAGTACTTC

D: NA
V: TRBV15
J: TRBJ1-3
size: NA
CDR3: CATRKEPVLSGNTIYF
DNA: TGTGCCACCAGGAAGGAACCGGTCCTCTCTGGAAACACCATATATTTT

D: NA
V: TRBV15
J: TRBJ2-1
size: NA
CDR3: CATSTLVRAGNEQFF
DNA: TGTGCCACCAGCACCCTAGTACGCGCCGGGAATGAGCAGTTCTTC

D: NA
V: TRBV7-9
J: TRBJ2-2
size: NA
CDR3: CASSLGRERSGELFF
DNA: TGTGCCAGCAGCTTAGGACGGGAGAGGTCCGGGGAGCTGTTTTTT

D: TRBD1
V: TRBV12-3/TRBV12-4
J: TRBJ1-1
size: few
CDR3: CASSPRTGVMTEAFF
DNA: TGTGCCAGCAGTCCTCGGACAGGGGTGATGACTGAAGCTTTCTTT

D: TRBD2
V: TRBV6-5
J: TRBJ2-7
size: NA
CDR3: CASSYSIASGSGYEQYF
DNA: TGTGCCAGCAGTTACTCGATTGCTAGCGGGAGTGGCTACGAGCAGTACTTC

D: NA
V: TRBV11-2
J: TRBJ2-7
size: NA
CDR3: CASSLRGLEVAYEQYF
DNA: TGTGCCAGCAGCTTACGAGGCCTTGAAGTGGCCTACGAGCAGTACTTC

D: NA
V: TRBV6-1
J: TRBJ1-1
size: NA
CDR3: CASSEAGEAFF
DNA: TGTGCCAGCAGTGAAGCAGGGGAAGCTTTCTTT

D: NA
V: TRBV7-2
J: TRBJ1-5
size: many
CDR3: CASSPDSSNQPQHF
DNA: TGTGCCAGCAGCCCGGATTCTAGCAATCAGCCCCAGCATTTT

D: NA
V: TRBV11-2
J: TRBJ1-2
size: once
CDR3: CASSESDFCTF
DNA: TGTGCCAGCAGCGAATCCGATTTTTGCACCTTC

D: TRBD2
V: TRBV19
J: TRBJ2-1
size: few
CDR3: CASSIGLAGDSGSYNEQFF
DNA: TGTGCCAGTAGTATAGGTCTAGCGGGAGACTCGGGCTCCTACAATGAGCAGTTCTTC

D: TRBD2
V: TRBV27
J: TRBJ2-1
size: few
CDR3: CASSSREGLYEQFF
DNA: TGTGCCAGCAGTTCGCGGGAGGGCCTCTATGAGCAGTTCTTC

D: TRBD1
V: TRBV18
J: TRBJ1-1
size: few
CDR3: CASSERQGEAFF
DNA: TGTGCCAGCTCAGAACGACAGGGCGAAGCTTTCTTT

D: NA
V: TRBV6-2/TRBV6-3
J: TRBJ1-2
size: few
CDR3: CASSLGPRGYTF
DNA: TGTGCCAGCAGCCTCGGACCCCGGGGCTACACCTTC

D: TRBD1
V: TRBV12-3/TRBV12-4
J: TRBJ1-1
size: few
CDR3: CASHKGQGVNTEAFF
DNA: TGTGCCAGCCACAAAGGGCAGGGGGTGAACACTGAAGCTTTCTTT

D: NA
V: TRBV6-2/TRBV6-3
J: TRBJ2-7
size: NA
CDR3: CASSWNPGLSYEQYF
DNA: TGTGCCAGCAGTTGGAATCCAGGTCTCTCCTACGAGCAGTACTTC

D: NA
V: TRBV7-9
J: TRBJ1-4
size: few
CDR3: CASSERPGGNEKLFF
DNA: TGTGCCAGCAGCGAAAGGCCTGGGGGGAATGAAAAACTGTTTTTT

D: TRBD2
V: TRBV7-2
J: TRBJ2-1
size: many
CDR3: CASSSPGLARNNEQFF
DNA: TGTGCCAGCAGCTCACCGGGACTAGCGAGGAACAATGAGCAGTTCTTC

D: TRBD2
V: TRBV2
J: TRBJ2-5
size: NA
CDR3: CASSGAAGELKTQYF
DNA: TGTGCCAGCAGTGGGGCAGCGGGAGAGTTGAAGACCCAGTACTTC

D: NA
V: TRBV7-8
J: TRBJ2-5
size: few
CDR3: CATGLGLETQYF
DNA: TGTGCCACCGGTCTAGGGTTGGAGACCCAGTACTTC

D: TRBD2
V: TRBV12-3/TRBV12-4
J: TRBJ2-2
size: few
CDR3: CASSPRLAGGTGELFF
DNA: TGTGCCAGCAGCCCTAGACTAGCGGGAGGCACCGGGGAGCTGTTTTTT

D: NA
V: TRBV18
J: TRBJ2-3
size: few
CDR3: CASSPPLSTDTQYF
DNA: TGTGCCAGCTCACCACCGCTTAGCACAGATACGCAGTATTTT

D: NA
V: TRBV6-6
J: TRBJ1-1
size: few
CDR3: CASSYSGAGGDEAFF
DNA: TGTGCCAGCAGTTACTCGGGGGCCGGGGGAGATGAAGCTTTCTTT